The 11 T cell receptor beta chains below all came from one sample that was sequenced in a study of regulatory T cells in long-lasting Graves disease. CDR3-region Arm-PCR and iRepertoire HTBI primers produced the TCR beta libraries. MiXCR was run by TCRdb on the multiplex PCR reads, yielding one entry per CDR3 protein. The sample includes 400,000 to 500,000 distinct CDR3 sequences, roughly 17% of them seen just once. As for time point: newly diagnosed GD, antithyroid drugs for less than 3 months. PBMC RNA served as the TCR library source. This sample was shared with a second study, whose subject was T cells in Graves' hyperthyroidism and ophthalmopathy.

The sequences come from peripheral blood mononuclear cells (PBMCs), collected at new diagnosis, from a patient treated with antithyroid drugs. The origin of the receptors is a woman aged 18-29 years with Graves disease.

In its sample, this clonotype was seen many times. The chain links TRBV12-3 or TRBV12-4 to TRBJ2-7; 7 bases map to TRBD1. The CDR3 spans 13 residues. After removal of 6 bases from V and 5 bases from J, the junction contained 7 bases not matched to a gene. This CDR3 is CASSGQAMDEQYF. In DNA, the CDR3 is TGTGCCAGCAGCGGACAGGCCATGGACGAGCAGTACTTC.

J is TRBJ2-3 and V is TRBV12-3 or TRBV12-4, with 7 bases matching TRBD2. The CDR3 contains 14 residues. Trimming at V came to 5 bases and at J to 7 bases, leaving 9 bases not matched to a gene. The CDR3 DNA sequence: TGTGCCAGCAGTCCCTTAGGCGGGAGTAATACGCAGTATTTT. Translating gives CASSPLGGSNTQYF.

This clonotype appeared a few times. This chain connects TRBV19 to TRBJ1-1; D is perhaps TRBD1 (5 bases). The CDR3 totals 13 residues. Looked up from germline, CDR1 is LNHDA and CDR2 is SQIVND (reference sequence). Trimming pared 7 bases from V and 4 bases from J, leaving 13 bases between. CDR3 nucleotides: TGTGCCAGTACCTTCCAGGGTGCCACTGAAGCTTTCTTT. This codes for CASTFQGATEAFF.

This clonotype was seen a few times. This chain joins TRBV5-6 and TRBJ1-5; D is unclear. The germline gives CDR1 SGHDT, CDR2 YYEEEE. The CDR3 runs to 15 residues. V shed 2 bases and J shed 0 bases, with 9 bases lying between them. The CDR3 nucleotides read TGTGCCAGCAGCTTCGGGCAGAATAGCAATCAGCCCCAGCATTTT. Translated: CASSFGQNSNQPQHF.

This clonotype was seen at least ten times. This chain uses TRBV7-9 with TRBJ1-1; 7 nucleotides align to TRBD1. J lost 6 bases, V lost 5 bases, and 12 bases had no gene match. The CDR3 is 15 amino acids. Germline CDR1 is SEHNR and CDR2 is FQNEAQ (reference sequence). DNA of the CDR3: TGTGCCAGCAGCCAGGGGGGGGCGGCGGTGGCTGAAGCTTTCTTT. Encoded protein: CASSQGGAAVAEAFF. The entire variable domain, with the rest obtained from reference TRBV7-9 and TRBJ1-1, is as follows: DTGVSQNPRHKITKRGQNVTFRCDPISEHNRLYWYRQTLGQGPEFLTYFQNEAQLEKSRLLSDRFSAERPKGSFSTLEIQRTEQGDSAMYLCASSQGGAAVAEAFFGQGTRLTVV.

The chain recombines TRBV2 with TRBJ2-3; D might be TRBD2 (6 bases). CDR3 length equals 13 residues. The V gene lost 7 bases and the J gene lost 2 bases, with 10 bases spanning the gap. Germline V gene sequence: CDR1 SNHLY, CDR2 FYNNEI. CDR3 nucleotide sequence: TGTGCCAGCAACCGGGAGTTCACAGATACGCAGTATTTT. Its translation is CASNREFTDTQYF.

This clonotype was recorded at least ten times. The chain has TRBV10-3 and TRBJ1-1; 8 bases map to TRBD1. The CDR3 is 12 residues long. Unmatched junction bases numbered 4, after V lost 6 bases and J lost 7 bases. The germline CDR1 and CDR2 sequences are ENHRY and SYGVKD. The CDR3 here is CAIRPGTGEAFF. CDR3 bases: TGTGCCATCAGACCCGGGACAGGTGAAGCTTTCTTT.

The V and J genes are TRBV27 and TRBJ2-1; 10 bases agree with TRBD2. V dropped 1 base and J dropped 4; count of bases not matched to a gene: 4. This CDR3 contains 16 residues. Germline V gene data show CDR1 as MNHEY and CDR2 as SMNVEV (reference sequence). The CDR3 reads CASSLFSGRLYNEQFF. The CDR3 DNA is TGTGCCAGCAGTTTATTTAGCGGGAGGCTATACAATGAGCAGTTCTTC.

This clonotype appeared many times. This chain connects TRBV30 to TRBJ2-1; unclear D gene. The V end was cut by 2 bases, the J end by 12 bases, with 14 bases between. The CDR3 is 12 amino acids. Germline loops: CDR1 GTSNPN, CDR2 SVGIG (reference sequence). CDR3 bases: TGTGCCTGGAGTCATCTAGACTTGGTGCAGTTCTTC. This sequence encodes CAWSHLDLVQFF.

This clonotype was counted many times. This chain uses TRBV12-3 or TRBV12-4 with TRBJ1-1; a possible D gene is TRBD1 (5 bases). V shed 6 bases and J shed 5 bases, with 19 bases lying between them. This CDR3 comprises 15 residues. The CDR3 is CASSRGGTGETEAFF. CDR3 nucleotide sequence: TGTGCCAGCAGCCGCGGTGGGACCGGGGAGACTGAAGCTTTCTTT.

This clonotype was observed at least ten times. This rearrangement joins TRBV6-5 to TRBJ2-7; a weak D match, TRBD1 (6 bases). CDR1 is MNHEY and CDR2 is SVGAGI in the germline V gene. The CDR3 covers 17 residues. V lost 0 bases and J 1 base, leaving 16 bases between the germline ends. CDR3 residues: CASSYSVPQGFSYEQYF. The CDR3 nucleotides read TGTGCCAGCAGTTACTCCGTACCACAGGGTTTTTCCTACGAGCAGTACTTC.